A selection of T cell receptor beta chains follows, all from one sample in a study of blood T cell repertoires in COVID-19. Method: immunoSEQ multiplex PCR; TCRdb's copy keeps in-frame clones and lacks some. This table has 90,000 to 120,000 clones, about four fifths appearing once. Sequencing was carried out using peripheral blood. The receptors were sampled from a woman aged 70 to 79 with acute or convalescent COVID-19. The CDR3 runs from the conserved cysteine through the conserved F or W. The size entry is marked missing in some rows and otherwise reads once, few, many or a size class.

V gene	J gene	clone size	CDR3 protein
TRBV7-9	TRBJ2-7	-	CASSTRNGEQYF
TRBV7-6	TRBJ1-1	many	CASSSGQGRDVGAFF
TRBV6-1	TRBJ2-7	-	CASSEQGNPYEQYF
TRBV5-1	TRBJ2-7	-	CASSLDLSSYEQYF
TRBV19	TRBJ2-7	-	CASSIGTGVSYEQYF
TRBV6-5	TRBJ2-2	-	CASRGTGYTGELFF
TRBV27	TRBJ1-1	-	CASSSHAITEAFF
TRBV7-2	TRBJ1-2	-	CASSFRQGGNGYTF
TRBV15	TRBJ1-2	-	CATSRVEYGYTF
TRBV28	TRBJ1-2	-	CASRTTEQYGYTF
TRBV2	TRBJ2-1	-	CASSVTGTDEQFF
TRBV5-1	TRBJ2-1	-	CASSLGQISYNEQFF
TRBV9	TRBJ2-5	-	CASSAGTAHQETQYF
TRBV28	TRBJ2-7	-	CASSLLSSGSPYEQYF
TRBV28	TRBJ2-2	-	CASRTSGYTGELFF
TRBV28	TRBJ1-1	once	CASSLGQGFRTEAFF
TRBV9	TRBJ1-1	-	CASSVGPGKTEAFF
TRBV27	TRBJ2-5	-	CASSSMIPSGQETQYF
TRBV28	TRBJ1-2	-	CASRRDRGAANYGYTF
TRBV28	TRBJ1-1	-	CASSLTGGHTEAFF
TRBV9	TRBJ2-1	once	CASSVKVVGGNEQFF
TRBV3-1/TRBV3-2	TRBJ2-7	once	CASSQVGGRLSYEQYF
TRBV5-6	TRBJ2-2	-	CASSLGAGTGELFF
TRBV24-1	TRBJ1-1	-	CATSGTGHTEAFF
TRBV5-6	TRBJ1-1	-	CASSWALTATANTEAFF
TRBV5-1	TRBJ2-1	-	CASSLSGSSYNEQFF
TRBV4-3	TRBJ2-5	once	CASSQGFNGGAGETQYF
TRBV10-3	TRBJ1-1	-	CASHSPPGAEAFF
TRBV4-3	TRBJ1-1	-	CASSQEGPGGRLITEAFF
TRBV5-1	TRBJ1-3	-	CASSDSGVRSGNTIYF
TRBV6-5	TRBJ2-5	-	CASGRPGETQYF
TRBV30	TRBJ2-3	-	CAWSVGGLGTDTQYF
TRBV5-4	TRBJ2-1	-	CASSLDGTGYNEQFF
TRBV5-1	TRBJ2-5	once	CASSLGPTGKEETQYF
TRBV5-1	TRBJ1-6	-	CASRPVQGIYNSPLHF
TRBV3-1/TRBV3-2	TRBJ1-1	-	CASSPRGEWTEAFF
TRBV4-1	TRBJ2-7	-	CASSQVDSSKQYF
TRBV7-9	TRBJ2-7	-	CASSQDSTYEQYF
TRBV6-5	TRBJ1-5	-	CASRDSSFNQPQHF
TRBV15	TRBJ2-4	-	CATSREPQGQLAKNIQYF
TRBV24-1	TRBJ2-1	-	CATSDRSLGVTIEQFF
TRBV18	TRBJ1-5	-	CASSLDRGQQPQHF
TRBV19	TRBJ2-2	-	CASSIGSGSNTGELFF